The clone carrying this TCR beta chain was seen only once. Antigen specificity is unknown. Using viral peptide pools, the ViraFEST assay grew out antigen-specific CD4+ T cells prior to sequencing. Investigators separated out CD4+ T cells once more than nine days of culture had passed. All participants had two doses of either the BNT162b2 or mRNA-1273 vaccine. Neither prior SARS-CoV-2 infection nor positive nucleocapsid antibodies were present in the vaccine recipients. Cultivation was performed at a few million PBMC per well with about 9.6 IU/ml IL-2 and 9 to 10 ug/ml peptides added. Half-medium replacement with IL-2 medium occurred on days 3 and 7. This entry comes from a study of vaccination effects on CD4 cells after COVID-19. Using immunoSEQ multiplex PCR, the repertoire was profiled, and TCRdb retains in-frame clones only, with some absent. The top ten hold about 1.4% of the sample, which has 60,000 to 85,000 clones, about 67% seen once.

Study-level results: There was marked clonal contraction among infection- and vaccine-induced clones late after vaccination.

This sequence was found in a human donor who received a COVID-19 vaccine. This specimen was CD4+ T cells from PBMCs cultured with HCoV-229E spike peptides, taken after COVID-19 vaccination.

The CDR3 DNA follows: TGTGCCAGCAGCCGCCGCGGGGTAACTAATGAAAAACTGTTTTTT. Translating gives CASSRRGVTNEKLFF. The chain combines TRBV6-5 with TRBJ1-4; D remains unclear. In germline, CDR1 is MNHEY, CDR2 SVGAGI. The length of the CDR3 is 15 residues. Trimming stripped 6 bases from V and 1 base from J, with 12 bases between.